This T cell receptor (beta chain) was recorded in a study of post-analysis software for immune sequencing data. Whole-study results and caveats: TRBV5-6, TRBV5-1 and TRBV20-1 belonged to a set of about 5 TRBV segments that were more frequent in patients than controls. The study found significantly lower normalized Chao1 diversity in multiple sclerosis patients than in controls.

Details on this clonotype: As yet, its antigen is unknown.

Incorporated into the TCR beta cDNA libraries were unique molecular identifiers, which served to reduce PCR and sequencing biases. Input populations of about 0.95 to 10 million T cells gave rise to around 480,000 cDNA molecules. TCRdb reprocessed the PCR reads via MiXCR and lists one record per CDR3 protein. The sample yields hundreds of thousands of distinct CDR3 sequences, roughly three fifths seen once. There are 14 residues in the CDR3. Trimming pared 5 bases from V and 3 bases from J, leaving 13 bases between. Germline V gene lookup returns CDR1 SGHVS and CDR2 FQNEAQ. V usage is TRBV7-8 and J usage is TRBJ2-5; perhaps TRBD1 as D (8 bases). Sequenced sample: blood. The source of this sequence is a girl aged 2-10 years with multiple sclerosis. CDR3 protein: CASSRGGQEETQYF. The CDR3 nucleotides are TGTGCCAGCAGCAGGGGGGGACAGGAAGAGACCCAGTACTTC.